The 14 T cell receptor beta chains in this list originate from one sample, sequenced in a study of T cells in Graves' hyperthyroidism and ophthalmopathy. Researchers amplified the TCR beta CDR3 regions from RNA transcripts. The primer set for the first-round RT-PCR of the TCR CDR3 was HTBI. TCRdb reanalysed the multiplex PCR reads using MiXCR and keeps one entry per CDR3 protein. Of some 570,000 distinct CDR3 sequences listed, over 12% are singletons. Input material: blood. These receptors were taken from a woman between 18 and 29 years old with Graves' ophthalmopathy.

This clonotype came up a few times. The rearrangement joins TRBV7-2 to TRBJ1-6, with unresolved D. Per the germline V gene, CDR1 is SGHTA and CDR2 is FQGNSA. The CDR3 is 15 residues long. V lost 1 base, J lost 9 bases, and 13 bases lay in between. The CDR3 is CASSLVGDFSSPLHF. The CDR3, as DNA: TGTGCCAGCAGCTTAGTCGGCGATTTCTCTTCACCCCTCCACTTT.

This CDR3 is CASSLTASGRGTGELFF. The CDR3 DNA is TGTGCCAGCAGCTTAACTGCTAGCGGGAGAGGCACCGGGGAGCTGTTTTTT. The chain carries TRBV7-3 and TRBJ2-2, with TRBD2 matching 10 bases. This CDR3 spans 17 amino acids. Germline V gene sequence: CDR1 SGHTA, CDR2 FQGTGA. The V segment lost 0 bases and the J segment 4 bases; nucleotides outside the gene matches: 5. Using reference TRBV7-3 and TRBJ2-2 for the parts outside the CDR3, the full variable domain is GAGVSQTPSNKVTEKGKYVELRCDPISGHTALYWYRQSLGQGPEFLIYFQGTGAADDSGLPNDRFFAVRPEGSVSTLKIQRTERGDSAVYLCASSLTASGRGTGELFFGEGSRLTVL.

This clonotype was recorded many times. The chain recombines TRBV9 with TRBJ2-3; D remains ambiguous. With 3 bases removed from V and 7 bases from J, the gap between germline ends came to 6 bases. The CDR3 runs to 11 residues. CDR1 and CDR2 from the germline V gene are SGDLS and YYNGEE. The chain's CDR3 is CASSDGNTQYF. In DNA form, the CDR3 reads TGTGCCAGCAGCGACGGAAATACGCAGTATTTT.

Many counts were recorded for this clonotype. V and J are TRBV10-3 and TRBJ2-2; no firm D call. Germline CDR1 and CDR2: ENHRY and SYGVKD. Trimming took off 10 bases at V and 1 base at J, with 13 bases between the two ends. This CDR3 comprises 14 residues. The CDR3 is CAKSRQLNTGELFF. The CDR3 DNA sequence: TGTGCCAAGTCCCGTCAGCTGAACACCGGGGAGCTGTTTTTT.

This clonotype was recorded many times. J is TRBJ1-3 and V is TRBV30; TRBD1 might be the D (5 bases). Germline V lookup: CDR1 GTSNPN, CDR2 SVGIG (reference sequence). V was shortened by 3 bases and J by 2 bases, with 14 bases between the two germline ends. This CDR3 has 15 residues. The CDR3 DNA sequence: TGTGCCTGGAGGACAACCCGGGACGCTGGAAACACCATATATTTT. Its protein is CAWRTTRDAGNTIYF.

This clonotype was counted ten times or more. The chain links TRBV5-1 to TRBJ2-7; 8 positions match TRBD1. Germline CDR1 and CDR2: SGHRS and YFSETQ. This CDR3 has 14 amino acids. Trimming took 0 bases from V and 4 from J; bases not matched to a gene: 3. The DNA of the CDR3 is TGCGCCAGCAGCTTGGGGACAGGGTGGTACGAGCAGTACTTC. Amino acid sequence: CASSLGTGWYEQYF.

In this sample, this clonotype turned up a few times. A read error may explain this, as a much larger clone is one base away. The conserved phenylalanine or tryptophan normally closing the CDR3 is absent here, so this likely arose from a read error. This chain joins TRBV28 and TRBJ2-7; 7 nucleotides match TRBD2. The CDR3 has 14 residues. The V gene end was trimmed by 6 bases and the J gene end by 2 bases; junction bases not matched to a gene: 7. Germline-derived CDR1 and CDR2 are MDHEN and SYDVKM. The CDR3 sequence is CASRTSSGTYEQYS. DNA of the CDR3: TGTGCCAGCAGGACTAGCTCGGGAACCTACGAGCAGTACTCC.

The CDR3 sequence: CASSSTRTGETQYF. CDR3 nucleotides: TGTGCCAGCAGTTCCACTAGAACTGGGGAGACCCAGTACTTC. This chain connects TRBV7-6 to TRBJ2-5, with D possibly TRBD2 on 5 matching bases. Germline V gene lookup returns CDR1 SGHVS and CDR2 FNYEAQ. V was cut by 6 bases and J by 5 bases, with 16 bases left in between. The CDR3 totals 14 residues.

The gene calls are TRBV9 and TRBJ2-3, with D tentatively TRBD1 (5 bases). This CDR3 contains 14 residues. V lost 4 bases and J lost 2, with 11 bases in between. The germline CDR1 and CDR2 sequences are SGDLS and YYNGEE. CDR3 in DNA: TGTGCCAGCAGCCCGGACACTATCACAGATACGCAGTATTTT. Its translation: CASSPDTITDTQYF.

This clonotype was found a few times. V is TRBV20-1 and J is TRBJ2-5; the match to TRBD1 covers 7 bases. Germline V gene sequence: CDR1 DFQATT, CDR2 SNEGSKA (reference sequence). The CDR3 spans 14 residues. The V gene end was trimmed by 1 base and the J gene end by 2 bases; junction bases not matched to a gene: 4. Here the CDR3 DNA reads TGCAGTGCTAGAGGGGACAGCCTTCAAGAGACCCAGTACTTC. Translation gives CSARGDSLQETQYF.

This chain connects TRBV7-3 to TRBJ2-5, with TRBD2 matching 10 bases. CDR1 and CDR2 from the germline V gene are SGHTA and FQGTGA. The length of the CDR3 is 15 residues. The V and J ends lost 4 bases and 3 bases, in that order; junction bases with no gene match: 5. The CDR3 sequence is CASSSLLAGKETQYF. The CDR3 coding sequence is TGTGCCAGCAGCTCATTACTAGCGGGGAAAGAGACCCAGTACTTC. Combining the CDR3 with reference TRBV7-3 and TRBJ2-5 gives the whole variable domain GAGVSQTPSNKVTEKGKYVELRCDPISGHTALYWYRQSLGQGPEFLIYFQGTGAADDSGLPNDRFFAVRPEGSVSTLKIQRTERGDSAVYLCASSSLLAGKETQYFGPGTRLLVL.

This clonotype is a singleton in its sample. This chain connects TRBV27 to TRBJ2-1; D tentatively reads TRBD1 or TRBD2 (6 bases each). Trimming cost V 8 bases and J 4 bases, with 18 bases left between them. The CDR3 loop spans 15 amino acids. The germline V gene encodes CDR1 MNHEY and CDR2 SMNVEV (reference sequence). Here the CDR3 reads CASGPDGGIYNEQFF. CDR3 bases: TGTGCCAGCGGTCCGGACGGGGGCATATACAATGAGCAGTTCTTC.

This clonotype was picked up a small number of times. This chain's CDR3 is CASSQDPGLEAFF. CDR3 coding DNA: TGCGCCAGCAGCCAAGATCCGGGCCTCGAAGCTTTCTTT. The chain has TRBV4-1 and TRBJ1-1; D not certain. The CDR3 consists of 13 residues. With 0 bases removed from V and 8 bases from J, the gap between germline ends came to 10 bases. Germline CDR1 reads MGHRA; CDR2 reads YSYEKL.

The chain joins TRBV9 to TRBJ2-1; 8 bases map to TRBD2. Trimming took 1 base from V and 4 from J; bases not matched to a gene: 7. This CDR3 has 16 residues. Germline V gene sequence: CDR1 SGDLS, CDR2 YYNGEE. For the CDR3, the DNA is TGTGCCAGCAGCGTATTACCTAGCGGGCAATACAATGAGCAGTTCTTC. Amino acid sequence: CASSVLPSGQYNEQFF.